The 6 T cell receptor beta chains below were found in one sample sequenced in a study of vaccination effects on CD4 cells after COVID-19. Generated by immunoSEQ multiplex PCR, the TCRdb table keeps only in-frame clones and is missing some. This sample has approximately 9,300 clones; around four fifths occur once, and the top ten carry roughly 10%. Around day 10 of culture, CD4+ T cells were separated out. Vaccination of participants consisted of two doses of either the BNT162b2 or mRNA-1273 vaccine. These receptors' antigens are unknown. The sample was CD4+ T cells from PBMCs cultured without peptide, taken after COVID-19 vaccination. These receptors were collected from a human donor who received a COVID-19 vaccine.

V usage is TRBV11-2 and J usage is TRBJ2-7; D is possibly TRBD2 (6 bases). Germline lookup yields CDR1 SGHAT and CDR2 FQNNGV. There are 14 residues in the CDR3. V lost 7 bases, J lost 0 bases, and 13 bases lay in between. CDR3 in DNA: TGTGCCAGCAAGACTGGGGGGATCTCCTACGAGCAGTACTTC. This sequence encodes CASKTGGISYEQYF.

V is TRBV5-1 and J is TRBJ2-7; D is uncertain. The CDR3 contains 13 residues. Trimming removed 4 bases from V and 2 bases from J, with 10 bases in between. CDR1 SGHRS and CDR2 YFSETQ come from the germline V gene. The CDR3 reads CASSTREPYEQYF. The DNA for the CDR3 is TGCGCCAGCAGCACACGCGAACCCTACGAGCAGTACTTC.

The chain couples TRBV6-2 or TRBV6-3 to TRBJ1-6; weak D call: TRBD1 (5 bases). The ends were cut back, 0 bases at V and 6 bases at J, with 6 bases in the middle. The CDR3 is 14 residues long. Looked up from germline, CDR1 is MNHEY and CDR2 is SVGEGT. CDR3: CASSYSRGNSPLHF. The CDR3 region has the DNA TGTGCCAGCAGTTACTCTAGGGGTAATTCACCCCTCCACTTT.

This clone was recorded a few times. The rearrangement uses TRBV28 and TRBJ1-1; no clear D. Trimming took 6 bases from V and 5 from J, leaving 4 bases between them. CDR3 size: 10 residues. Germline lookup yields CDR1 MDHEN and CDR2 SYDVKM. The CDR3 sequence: CASRETEAFF. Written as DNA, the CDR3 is TGTGCCAGCAGGGAAACTGAAGCTTTCTTT. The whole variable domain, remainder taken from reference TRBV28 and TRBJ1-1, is DVKVTQSSRYLVKRTGEKVFLECVQDMDHENMFWYRQDPGLGLRLIYFSYDVKMKEKGDIPEGYSVSREKKERFSLILESASTNQTSMYLCASRETEAFFGQGTRLTVV.

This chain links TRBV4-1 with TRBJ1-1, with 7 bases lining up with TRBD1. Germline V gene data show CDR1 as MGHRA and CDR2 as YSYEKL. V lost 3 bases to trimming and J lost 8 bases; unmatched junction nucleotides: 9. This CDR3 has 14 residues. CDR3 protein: CASSHHPGQSEAFF. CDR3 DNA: TGCGCCAGCAGCCACCACCCGGGACAGAGCGAAGCTTTCTTT.

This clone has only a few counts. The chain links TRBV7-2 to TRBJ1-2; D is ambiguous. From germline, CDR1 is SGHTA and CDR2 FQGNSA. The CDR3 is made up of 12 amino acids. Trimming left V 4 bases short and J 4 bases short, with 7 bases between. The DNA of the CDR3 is TGTGCCAGCAGCTCAGCAGTCTATGGCTACACCTTC. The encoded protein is CASSSAVYGYTF.